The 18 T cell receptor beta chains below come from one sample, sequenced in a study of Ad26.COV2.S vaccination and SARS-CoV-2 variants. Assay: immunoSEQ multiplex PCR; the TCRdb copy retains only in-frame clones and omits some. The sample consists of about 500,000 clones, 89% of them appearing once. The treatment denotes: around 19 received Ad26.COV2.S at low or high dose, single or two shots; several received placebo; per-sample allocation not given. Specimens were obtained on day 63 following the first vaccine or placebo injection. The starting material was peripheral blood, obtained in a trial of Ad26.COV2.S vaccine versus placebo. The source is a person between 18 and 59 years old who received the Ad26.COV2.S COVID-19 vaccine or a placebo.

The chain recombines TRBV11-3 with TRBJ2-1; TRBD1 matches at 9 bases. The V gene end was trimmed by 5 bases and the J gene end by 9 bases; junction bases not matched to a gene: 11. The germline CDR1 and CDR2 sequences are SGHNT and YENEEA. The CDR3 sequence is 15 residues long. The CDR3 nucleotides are TGTGCCAGCAGCGGATTGACAGGGGGTAACGTTGAGCAGTTCTTC. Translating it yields CASSGLTGGNVEQFF.

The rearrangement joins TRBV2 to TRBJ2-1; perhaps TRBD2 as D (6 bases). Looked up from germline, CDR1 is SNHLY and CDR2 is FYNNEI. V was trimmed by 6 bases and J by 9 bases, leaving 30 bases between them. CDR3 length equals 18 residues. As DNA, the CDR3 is TGTGCCAGCAGGCCGGGACTGGGGACGACGTTTGAAAACGGTGAGCAGTTCTTC. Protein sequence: CASRPGLGTTFENGEQFF.

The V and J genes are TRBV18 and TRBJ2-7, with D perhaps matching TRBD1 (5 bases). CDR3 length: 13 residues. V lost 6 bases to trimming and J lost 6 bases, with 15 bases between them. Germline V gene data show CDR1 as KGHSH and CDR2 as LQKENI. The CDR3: CASSPRQFREQYF. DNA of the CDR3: TGTGCCAGCTCCCCTAGACAGTTCCGCGAGCAGTACTTC.

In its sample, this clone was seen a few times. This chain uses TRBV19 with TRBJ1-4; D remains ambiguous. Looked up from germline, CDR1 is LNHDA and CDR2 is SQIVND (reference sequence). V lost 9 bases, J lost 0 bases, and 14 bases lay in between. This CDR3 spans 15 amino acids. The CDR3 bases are TGTGCCAGCAAAAAAGGACGGTCAACTAATGAAAAACTGTTTTTT. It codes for CASKKGRSTNEKLFF.

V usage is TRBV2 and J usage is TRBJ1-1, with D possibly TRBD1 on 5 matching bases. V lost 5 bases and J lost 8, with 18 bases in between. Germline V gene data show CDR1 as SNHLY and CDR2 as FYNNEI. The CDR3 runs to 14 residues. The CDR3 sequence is CASSNGDPFTEAFF. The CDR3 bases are TGTGCCAGCAGTAATGGGGACCCTTTCACGGAAGCTTTCTTT. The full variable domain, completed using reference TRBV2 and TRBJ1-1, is EPEVTQTPSHQVTQMGQEVILRCVPISNHLYFYWYRQILGQKVEFLVSFYNNEISEKSEIFDDQFSVERPDGSNFTLKIRSTKLEDSAMYFCASSNGDPFTEAFFGQGTRLTVV.

The CDR3 sequence: CASSQTHPGEQFF. In DNA, the CDR3 is TGTGCCAGCAGCCAAACCCACCCGGGTGAGCAGTTCTTC. V gene TRBV4-2 combines with J gene TRBJ2-1; the D is unclear. The germline gives CDR1 LGHNA, CDR2 YNFKEQ. V lost 2 bases and J 9 bases, leaving 11 bases between the germline ends. The CDR3 extends over 13 amino acids.

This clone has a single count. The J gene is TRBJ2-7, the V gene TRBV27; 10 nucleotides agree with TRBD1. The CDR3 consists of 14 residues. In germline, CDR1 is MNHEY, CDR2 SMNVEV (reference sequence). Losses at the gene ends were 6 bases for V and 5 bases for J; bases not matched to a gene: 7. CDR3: CASSSGQGLHEQYF. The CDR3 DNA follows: TGTGCCAGCAGCTCGGGACAGGGGCTCCACGAGCAGTACTTC.

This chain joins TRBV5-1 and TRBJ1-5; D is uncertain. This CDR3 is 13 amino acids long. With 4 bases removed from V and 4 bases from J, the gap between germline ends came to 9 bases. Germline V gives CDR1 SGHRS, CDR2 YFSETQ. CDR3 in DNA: TGCGCCAGCAGCGCCGGAAATAATCAGCCCCAGCATTTT. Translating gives CASSAGNNQPQHF.

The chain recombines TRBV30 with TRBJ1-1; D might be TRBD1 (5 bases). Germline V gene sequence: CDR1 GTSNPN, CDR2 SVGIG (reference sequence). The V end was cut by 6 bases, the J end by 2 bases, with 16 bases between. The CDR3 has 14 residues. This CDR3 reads CACGAATANTEAFF. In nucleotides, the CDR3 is TGTGCCTGCGGGGCAGCCACAGCCAACACTGAAGCTTTCTTT.

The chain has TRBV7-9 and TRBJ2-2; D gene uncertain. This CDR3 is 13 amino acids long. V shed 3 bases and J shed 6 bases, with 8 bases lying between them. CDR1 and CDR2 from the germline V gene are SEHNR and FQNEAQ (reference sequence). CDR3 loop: CASSFSGAGELFF. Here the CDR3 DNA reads TGTGCCAGCAGCTTTTCGGGCGCCGGGGAGCTGTTTTTT.

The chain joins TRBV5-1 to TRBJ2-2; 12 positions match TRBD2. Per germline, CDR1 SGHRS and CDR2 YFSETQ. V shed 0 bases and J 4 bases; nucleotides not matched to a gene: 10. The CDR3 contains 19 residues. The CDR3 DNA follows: TGCGCCAGCAGCTTGGAGGTCCTAGCGGGGGGGCCGGGCACCGGGGAGCTGTTTTTT. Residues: CASSLEVLAGGPGTGELFF. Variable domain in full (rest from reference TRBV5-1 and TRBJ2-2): KAGVTQTPRYLIKTRGQQVTLSCSPISGHRSVSWYQQTPGQGLQFLFEYFSETQRNKGNFPGRFSGRQFSNSRSEMNVSTLELGDSALYLCASSLEVLAGGPGTGELFFGEGSRLTVL.

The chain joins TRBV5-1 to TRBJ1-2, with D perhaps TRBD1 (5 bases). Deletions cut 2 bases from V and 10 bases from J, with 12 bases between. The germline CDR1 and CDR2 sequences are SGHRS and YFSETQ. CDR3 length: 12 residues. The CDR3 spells CASSLWDRPYTF. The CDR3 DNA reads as TGCGCCAGCAGCTTATGGGACCGACCCTACACCTTC.

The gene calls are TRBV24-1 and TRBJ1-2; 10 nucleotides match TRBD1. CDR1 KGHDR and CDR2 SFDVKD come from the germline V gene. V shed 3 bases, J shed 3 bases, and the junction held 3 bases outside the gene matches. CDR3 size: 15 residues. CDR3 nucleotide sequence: TGTGCCACCAGTGATCCCGGACAGGGGGACTATGGCTACACCTTC. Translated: CATSDPGQGDYGYTF.

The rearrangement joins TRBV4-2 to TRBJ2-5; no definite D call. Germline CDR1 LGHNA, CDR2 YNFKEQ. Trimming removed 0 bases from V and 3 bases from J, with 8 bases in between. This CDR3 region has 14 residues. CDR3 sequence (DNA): TGTGCCAGCAGCCAAGATTTGCGAGAAGAGACCCAGTACTTC. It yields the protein CASSQDLREETQYF.

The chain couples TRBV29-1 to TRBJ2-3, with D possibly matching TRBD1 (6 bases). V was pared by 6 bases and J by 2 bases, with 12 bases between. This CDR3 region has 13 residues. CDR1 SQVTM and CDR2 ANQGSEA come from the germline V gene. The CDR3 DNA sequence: TGCAGCGTGTCGACAGGCGCCACAGATACGCAGTATTTT. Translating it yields CSVSTGATDTQYF.

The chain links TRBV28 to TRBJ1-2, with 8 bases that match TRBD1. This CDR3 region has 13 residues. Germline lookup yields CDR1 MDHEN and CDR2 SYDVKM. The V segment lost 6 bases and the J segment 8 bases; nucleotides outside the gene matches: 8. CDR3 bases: TGTGCCAGCAGGGCGACAGGGGTGGGGGGCTACACCTTC. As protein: CASRATGVGGYTF.

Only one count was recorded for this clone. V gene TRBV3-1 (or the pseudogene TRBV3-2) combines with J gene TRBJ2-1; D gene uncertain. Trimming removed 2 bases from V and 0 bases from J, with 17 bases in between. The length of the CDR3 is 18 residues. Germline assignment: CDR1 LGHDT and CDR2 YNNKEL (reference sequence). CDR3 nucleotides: TGTGCCAGCAGCCAATGGGTTCATGGTTCCCCCTCCTACAATGAGCAGTTCTTC. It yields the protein CASSQWVHGSPSYNEQFF.

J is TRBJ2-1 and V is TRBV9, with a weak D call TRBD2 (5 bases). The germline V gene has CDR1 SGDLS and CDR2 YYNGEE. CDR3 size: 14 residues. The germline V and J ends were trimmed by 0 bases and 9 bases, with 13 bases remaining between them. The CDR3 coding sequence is TGTGCCAGCAGCGTAGAGTCGCCTCGGGGTGAGCAGTTCTTC. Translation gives CASSVESPRGEQFF.